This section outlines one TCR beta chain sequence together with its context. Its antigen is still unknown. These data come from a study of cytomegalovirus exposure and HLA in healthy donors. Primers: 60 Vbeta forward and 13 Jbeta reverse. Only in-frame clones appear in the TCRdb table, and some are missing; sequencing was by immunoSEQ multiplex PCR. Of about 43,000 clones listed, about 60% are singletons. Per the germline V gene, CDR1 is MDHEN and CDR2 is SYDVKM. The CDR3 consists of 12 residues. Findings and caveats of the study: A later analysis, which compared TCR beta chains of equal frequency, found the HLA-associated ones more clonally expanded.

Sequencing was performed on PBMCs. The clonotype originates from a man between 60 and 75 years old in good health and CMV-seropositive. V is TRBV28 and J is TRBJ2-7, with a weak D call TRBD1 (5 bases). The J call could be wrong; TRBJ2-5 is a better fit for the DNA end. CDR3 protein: CASSLEDRTQYF. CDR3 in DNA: TGTGCCAGCAGTCTCGAAGACAGGACCCAGTACTTC.